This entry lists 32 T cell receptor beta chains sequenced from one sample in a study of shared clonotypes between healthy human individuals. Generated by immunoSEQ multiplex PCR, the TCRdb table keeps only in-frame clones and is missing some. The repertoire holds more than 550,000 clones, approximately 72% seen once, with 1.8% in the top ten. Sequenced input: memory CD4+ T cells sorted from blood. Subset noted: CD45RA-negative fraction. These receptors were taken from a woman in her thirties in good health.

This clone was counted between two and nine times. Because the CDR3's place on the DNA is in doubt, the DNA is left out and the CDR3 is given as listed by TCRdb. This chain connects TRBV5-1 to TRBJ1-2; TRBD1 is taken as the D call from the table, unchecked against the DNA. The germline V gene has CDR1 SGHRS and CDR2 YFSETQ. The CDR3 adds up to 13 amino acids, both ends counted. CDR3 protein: CASSTSQVDGYTF.

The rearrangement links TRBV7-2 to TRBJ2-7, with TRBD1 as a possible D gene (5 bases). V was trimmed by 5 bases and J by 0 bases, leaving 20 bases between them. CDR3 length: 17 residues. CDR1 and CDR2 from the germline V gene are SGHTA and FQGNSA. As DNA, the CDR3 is TGTGCCAGCAGCCGAATGCAGACACAGGCCAACTCCTACGAGCAGTACTTC. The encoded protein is CASSRMQTQANSYEQYF. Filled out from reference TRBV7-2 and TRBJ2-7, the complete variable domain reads GAGVSQSPSNKVTEKGKDVELRCDPISGHTALYWYRQSLGQGLEFLIYFQGNSAPDKSGLPSDRFSAERTGGSVSTLTIQRTQQEDSAVYLCASSRMQTQANSYEQYFGPGTRLTVT.

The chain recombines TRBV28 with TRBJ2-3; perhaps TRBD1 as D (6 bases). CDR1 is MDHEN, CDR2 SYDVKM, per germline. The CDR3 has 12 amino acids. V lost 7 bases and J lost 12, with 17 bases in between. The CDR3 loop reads CASISTQGVQYF. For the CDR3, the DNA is TGTGCCAGCATTAGCACACAGGGCGTACAGTATTTT.

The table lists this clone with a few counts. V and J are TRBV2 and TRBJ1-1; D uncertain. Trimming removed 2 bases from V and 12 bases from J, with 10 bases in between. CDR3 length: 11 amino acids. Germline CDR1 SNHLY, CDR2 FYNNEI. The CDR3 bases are TGTGCCAGCAGTGAATATCGATCTCCTTTCTTT. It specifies CASSEYRSPFF.

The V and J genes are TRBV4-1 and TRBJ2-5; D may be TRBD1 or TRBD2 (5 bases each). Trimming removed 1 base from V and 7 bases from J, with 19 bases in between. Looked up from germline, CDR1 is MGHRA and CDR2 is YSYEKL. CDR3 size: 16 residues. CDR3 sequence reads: CASSQAEGRALRTQYF. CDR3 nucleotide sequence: TGCGCCAGCAGCCAAGCCGAGGGACGGGCTTTACGGACCCAGTACTTC.

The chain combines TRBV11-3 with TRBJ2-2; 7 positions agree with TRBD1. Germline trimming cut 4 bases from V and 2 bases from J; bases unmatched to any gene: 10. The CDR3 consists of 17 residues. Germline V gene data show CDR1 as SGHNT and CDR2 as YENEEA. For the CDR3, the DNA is TGTGCCAGCAGCTCTCAACTAACAGGGGTTAACACCGGGGAGCTGTTTTTT. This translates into CASSSQLTGVNTGELFF.

CDR3 nucleotides: TGTGCCAGCAGCCCCCATGAGGGTGGGGGGACTAACTATGGCTACACCTTC. Its protein product is CASSPHEGGGTNYGYTF. The chain uses TRBV7-9 and TRBJ1-2; possibly TRBD1 for D (5 bases). In germline, CDR1 is SEHNR, CDR2 FQNEAQ (reference sequence). The CDR3 is 17 amino acids. V gave up 5 bases and J gave up 0 bases, with 19 bases separating them.

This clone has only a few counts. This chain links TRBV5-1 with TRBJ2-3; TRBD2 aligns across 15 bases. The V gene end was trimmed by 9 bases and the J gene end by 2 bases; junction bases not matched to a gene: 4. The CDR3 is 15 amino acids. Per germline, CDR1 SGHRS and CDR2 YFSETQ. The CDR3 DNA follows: TGCGCCACCGGACTAGCGGGAGGGATCACAGATACGCAGTATTTT. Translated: CATGLAGGITDTQYF.

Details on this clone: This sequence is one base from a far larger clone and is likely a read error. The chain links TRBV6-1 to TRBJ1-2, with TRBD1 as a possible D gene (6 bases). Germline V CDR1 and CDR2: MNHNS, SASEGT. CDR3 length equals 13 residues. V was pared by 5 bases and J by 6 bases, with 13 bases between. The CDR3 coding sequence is TGTGCCAGCAGTTTCTACAGGGTAGATGGCTACACCTTC. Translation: CASSFYRVDGYTF.

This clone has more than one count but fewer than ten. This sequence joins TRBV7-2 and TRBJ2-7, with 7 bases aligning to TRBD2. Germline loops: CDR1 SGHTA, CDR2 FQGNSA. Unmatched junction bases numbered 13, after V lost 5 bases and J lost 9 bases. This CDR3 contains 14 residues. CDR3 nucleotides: TGTGCCAGCAGCACCCAGCGGGACTCCTTCGCGCAGTACTTC. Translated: CASSTQRDSFAQYF.

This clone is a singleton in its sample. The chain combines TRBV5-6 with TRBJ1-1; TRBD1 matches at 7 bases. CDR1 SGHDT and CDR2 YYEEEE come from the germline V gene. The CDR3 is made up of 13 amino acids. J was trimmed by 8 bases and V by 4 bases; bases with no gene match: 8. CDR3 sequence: CASSRTGVEEAFF. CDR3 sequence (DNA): TGTGCCAGCAGCCGAACAGGGGTTGAGGAAGCTTTCTTT.

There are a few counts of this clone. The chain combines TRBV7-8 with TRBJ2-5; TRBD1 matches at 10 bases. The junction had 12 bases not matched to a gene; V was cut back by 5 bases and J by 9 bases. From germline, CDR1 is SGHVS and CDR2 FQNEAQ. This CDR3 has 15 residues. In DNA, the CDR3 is TGTGCCAGCAGCCCGGTATACCGACAGGGGGCGGCCCAGTACTTC. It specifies CASSPVYRQGAAQYF. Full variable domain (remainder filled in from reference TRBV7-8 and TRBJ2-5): GAGVSQSPRYKVAKRGQDVALRCDPISGHVSLFWYQQALGQGPEFLTYFQNEAQLDKSGLPSDRFFAERPEGSVSTLKIQRTQQEDSAVYLCASSPVYRQGAAQYFGPGTRLLVL.

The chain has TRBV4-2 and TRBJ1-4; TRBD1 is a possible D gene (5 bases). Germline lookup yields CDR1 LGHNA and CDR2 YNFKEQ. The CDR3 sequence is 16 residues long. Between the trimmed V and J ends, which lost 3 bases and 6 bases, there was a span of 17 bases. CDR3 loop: CASSQNEDTKDEKLFF. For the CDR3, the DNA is TGTGCCAGCAGCCAGAATGAGGACACTAAGGATGAAAAACTGTTTTTT.

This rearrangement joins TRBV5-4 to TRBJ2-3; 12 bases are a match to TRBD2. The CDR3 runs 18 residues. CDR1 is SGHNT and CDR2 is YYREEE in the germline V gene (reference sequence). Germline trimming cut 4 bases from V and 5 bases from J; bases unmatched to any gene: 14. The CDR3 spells CASSGTTSGSFGEDTQYF. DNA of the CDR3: TGTGCCAGCAGCGGGACGACTAGCGGGAGCTTTGGGGAAGATACGCAGTATTTT.

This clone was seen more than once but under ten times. The CDR3 DNA sequence: TGTGCCTGGAGGACAGGGGGTAGCCAGCAGTACTTC. It is translated as CAWRTGGSQQYF. This chain links TRBV30 with TRBJ2-7; TRBD1 matches at 9 bases. V trimming: 3 bases; J trimming: 8 bases; junction bases outside the gene matches: 5. Looked up from germline, CDR1 is GTSNPN and CDR2 is SVGIG (reference sequence). This CDR3 spans 12 amino acids.

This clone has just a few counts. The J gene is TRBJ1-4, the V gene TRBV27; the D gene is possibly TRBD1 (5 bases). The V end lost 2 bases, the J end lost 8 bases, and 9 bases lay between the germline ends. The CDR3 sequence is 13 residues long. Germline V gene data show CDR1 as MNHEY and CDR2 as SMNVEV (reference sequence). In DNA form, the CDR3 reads TGTGCCAGCAGTTTAGTGGGGGAAGAAAAACTGTTTTTT. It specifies CASSLVGEEKLFF.

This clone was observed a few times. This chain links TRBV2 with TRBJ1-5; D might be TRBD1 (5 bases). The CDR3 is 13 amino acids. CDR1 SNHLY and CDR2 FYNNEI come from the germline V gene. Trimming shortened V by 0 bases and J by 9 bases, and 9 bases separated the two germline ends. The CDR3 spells CASSEAWGRPQHF. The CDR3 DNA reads TGTGCCAGCAGTGAAGCTTGGGGGAGGCCCCAGCATTTT.

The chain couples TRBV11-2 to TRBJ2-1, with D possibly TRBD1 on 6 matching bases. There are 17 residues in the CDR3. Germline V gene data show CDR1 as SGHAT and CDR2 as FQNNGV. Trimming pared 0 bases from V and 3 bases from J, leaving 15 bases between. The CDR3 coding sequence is TGTGCCAGCAGCTTAGACGCTGGGGTAGGGGGCTACAATGAGCAGTTCTTC. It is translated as CASSLDAGVGGYNEQFF.

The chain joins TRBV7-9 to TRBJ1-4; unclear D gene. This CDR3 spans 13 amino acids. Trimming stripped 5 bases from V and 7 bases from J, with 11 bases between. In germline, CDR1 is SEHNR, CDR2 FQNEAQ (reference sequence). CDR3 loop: CASSRERGEKLFF. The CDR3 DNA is TGTGCCAGCAGCCGGGAGCGGGGTGAAAAACTGTTTTTT.

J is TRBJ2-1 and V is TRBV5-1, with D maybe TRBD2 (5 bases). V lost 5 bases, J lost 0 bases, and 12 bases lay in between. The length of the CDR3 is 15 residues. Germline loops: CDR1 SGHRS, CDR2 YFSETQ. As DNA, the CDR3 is TGCGCCAGCAGTTATAGCGTGAGCTCCTACAATGAGCAGTTCTTC. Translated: CASSYSVSSYNEQFF.

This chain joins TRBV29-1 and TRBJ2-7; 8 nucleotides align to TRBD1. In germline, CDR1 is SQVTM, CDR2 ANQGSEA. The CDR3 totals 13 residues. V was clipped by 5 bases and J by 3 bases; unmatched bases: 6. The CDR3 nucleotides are TGCAGCGTTACCCACGGACAGGGCTACGAGCAGTACTTC. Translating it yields CSVTHGQGYEQYF.

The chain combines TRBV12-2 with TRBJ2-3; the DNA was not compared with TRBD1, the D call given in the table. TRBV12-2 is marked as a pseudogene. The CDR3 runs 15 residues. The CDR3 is CASRRRGLLADTQYF. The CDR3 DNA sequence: TGTGCAAGTCGCAGAAGGGGCCTGCTCGCAGATACGCAGTATTTT.

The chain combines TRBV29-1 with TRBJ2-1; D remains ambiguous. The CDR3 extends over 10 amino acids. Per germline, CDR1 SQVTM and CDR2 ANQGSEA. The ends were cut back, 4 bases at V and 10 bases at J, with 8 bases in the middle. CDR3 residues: CSVGEGEQFF. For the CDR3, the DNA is TGCAGCGTTGGGGAAGGGGAGCAGTTCTTC.

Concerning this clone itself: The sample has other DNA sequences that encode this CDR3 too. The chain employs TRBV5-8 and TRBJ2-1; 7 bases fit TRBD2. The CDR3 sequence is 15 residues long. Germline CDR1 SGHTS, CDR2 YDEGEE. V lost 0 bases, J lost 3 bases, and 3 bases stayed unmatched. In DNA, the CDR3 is TGTGCCAGCAGCTTGGGCGGGAGAAGCTACAATGAGCAGTTCTTC. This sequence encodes CASSLGGRSYNEQFF.

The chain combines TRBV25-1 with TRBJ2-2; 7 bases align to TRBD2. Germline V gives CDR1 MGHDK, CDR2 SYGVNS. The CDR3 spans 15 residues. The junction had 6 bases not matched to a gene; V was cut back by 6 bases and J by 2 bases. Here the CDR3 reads CASRSASGNTGELFF. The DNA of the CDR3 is TGTGCCAGCAGGTCGGCTAGCGGTAACACCGGGGAGCTGTTTTTT.

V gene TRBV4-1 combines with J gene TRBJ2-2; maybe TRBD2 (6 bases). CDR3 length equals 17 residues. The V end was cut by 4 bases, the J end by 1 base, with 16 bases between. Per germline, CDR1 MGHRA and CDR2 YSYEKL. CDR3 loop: CASSPHRVSGNTGELFF. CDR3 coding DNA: TGCGCCAGCAGCCCCCACCGGGTTAGCGGGAACACCGGGGAGCTGTTTTTT.

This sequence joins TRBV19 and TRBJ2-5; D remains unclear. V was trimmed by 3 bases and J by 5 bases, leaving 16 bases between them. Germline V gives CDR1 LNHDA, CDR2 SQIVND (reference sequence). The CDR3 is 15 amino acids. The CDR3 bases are TGTGCCAGTAGTATTCGCCTGGGAAGGCGGGAGACCCAGTACTTC. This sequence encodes CASSIRLGRRETQYF.

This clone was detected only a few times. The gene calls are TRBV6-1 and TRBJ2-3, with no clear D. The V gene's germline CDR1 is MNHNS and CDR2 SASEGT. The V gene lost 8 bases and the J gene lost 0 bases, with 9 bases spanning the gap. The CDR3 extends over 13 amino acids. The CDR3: CASRGPSTDTQYF. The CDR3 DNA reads TGTGCCAGCCGTGGACCTAGCACAGATACGCAGTATTTT.

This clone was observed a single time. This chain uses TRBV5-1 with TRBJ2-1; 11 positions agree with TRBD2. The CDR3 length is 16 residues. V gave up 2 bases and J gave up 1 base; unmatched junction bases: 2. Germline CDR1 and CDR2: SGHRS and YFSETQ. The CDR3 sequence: CASSFSGRESYNEQFF. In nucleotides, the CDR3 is TGCGCCAGCAGCTTTAGCGGGAGGGAATCCTACAATGAGCAGTTCTTC.

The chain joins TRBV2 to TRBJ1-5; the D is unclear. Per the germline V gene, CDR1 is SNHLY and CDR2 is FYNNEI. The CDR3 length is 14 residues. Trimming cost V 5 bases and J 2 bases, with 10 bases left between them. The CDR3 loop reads CASSTRGGNQPQHF. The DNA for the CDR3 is TGTGCCAGCAGTACACGAGGTGGCAATCAGCCCCAGCATTTT.

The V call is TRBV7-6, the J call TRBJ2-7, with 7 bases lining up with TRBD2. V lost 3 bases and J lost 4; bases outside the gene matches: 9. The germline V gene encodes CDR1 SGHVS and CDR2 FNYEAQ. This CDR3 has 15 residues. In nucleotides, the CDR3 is TGTGCCAGCAGCTTCGGTGGCGGGAGTGAGTACGAGCAGTACTTC. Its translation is CASSFGGGSEYEQYF.

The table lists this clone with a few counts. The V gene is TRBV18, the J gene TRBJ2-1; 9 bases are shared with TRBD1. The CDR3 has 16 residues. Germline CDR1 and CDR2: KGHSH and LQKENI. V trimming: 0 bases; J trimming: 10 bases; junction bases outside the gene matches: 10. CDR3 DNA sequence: TGTGCCAGCTCACCACCGGGGACAGGGCGCGAATGGGAGCAGTTCTTC. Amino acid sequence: CASSPPGTGREWEQFF.